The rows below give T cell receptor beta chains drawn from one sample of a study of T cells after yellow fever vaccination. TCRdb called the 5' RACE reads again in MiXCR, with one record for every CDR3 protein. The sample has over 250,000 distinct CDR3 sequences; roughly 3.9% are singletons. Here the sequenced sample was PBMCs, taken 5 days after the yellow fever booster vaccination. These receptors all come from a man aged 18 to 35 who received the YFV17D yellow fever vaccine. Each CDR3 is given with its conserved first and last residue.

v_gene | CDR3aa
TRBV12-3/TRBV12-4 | CASSSGLDVHEQFF
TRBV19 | CASSILENSPLHF
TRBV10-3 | CAISGRGNSPLHF
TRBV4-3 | CASSQLAGETGELFF
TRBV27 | CASSPQGVYNEQFF
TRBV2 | CASSDYRDRFYEQYF
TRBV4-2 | CASSLGHSVPNEQFF
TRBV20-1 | CSAFSGGAGEQFF
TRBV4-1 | CASAAGGGSTEAFF
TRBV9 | CASSAGTVNSPLHF
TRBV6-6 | CASSASKVGYTF
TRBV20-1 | CSATFFSGLHNEQFF
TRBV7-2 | CASSLDGFRDPGF
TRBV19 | CASSPDSGQIMNTEAFF
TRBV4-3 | CASSQEGTNLRPLSGANVLTF
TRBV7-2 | CASSLRGSPTDTQYF
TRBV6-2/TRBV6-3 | CASNPDRAVNSPLHF
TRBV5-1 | CASSSDNEQFF
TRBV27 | CASSPRGAGYGYTF
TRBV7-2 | CASSLVLALDTQYF
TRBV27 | CASSLNWDRNNEQFF
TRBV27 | CASSPLTVGSGNTIYF
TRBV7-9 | CASSAGRQNNEQFF
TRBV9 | CASSVKAGVGQPQHF
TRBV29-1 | CSASQGANSPLHF
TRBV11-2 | CASNDGGRSTDTQYF
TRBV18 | CASSHETVNEKLFF
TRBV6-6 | CASSLQRGLEQYF
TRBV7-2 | CASSLSGLADTQYF
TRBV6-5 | CASSDTLLGYEQYF
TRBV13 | CASSSDRGPKAFF
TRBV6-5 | CASSRGSPGTEAFF
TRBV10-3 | CASVPGQGTGANVLTF
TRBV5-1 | CASSLGGTQETQYF
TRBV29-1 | CSVDLSQSNYGYTF
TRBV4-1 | CASSQDQGGSHYGYTF
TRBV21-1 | CASSASGRDKNNEQFF
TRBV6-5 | CASGSDQPQHF
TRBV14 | CASSGDRYNEQFF
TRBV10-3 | CAISNQDRVDYGYTF
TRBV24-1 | CATSDADRAYRETQYF
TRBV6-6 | CASNRGGDYEQYF
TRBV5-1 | CASSYDQFGTEAFF
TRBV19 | CASSIDLTGEAFF
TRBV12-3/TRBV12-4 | CASSRNLQETQYF
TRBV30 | CAWSNGGAADTQYF
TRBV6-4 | CASSEAGGSYNEQFF
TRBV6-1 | CASSEGMANTEAFF
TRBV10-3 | CAISGGGNQPQHF
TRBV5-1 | CASSGGQGAYNEQFF
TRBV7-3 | CASSLTGTGGNYGYTF
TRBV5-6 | CASSLAARPDSGNTIYF
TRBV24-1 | CATSDPDPSHTDTQYF